Following are 8 T cell receptor beta chains from one sample sequenced in a study of blood T cell repertoires in COVID-19. Sequenced by immunoSEQ multiplex PCR; TCRdb stores in-frame clones only, minus some. The sample lists 150,000 to 200,000 clones, roughly 88% seen once, with approximately 9.4% in the top ten. The sample consisted of peripheral blood. The receptors come from a woman older than 75 with acute or convalescent COVID-19.

The chain has TRBV7-2 and TRBJ2-3, with 7 bases matching TRBD2. V shed 0 bases and J 8 bases; nucleotides not matched to a gene: 5. The germline gives CDR1 SGHTA, CDR2 FQGNSA. The CDR3 is 14 amino acids. The CDR3, as DNA: TGTGCCAGCAGCTTAGCGGGAGGGCTCGGTACGCAGTATTTT. Its translation: CASSLAGGLGTQYF.

The rearrangement links TRBV6-5 to TRBJ2-1; 8 bases match TRBD1. This CDR3 has 14 amino acids. V dropped 8 bases and J dropped 6; count of bases not matched to a gene: 9. From germline, CDR1 is MNHEY and CDR2 SVGAGI. The CDR3, as DNA: TGTGCCAGCGAAAGGACAGGGTGGGTCAATGAGCAGTTCTTC. Translating gives CASERTGWVNEQFF.

This chain joins TRBV19 and TRBJ2-5, with D unresolved. Germline V gene data show CDR1 as LNHDA and CDR2 as SQIVND (reference sequence). The CDR3 is 15 residues long. V was clipped by 5 bases and J by 5 bases, with 18 bases between them. The CDR3: CASSPRVNPRETQYF. The CDR3, as DNA: TGTGCCAGTAGTCCCCGGGTTAATCCGAGGGAGACCCAGTACTTC.

This rearrangement joins TRBV5-6 to TRBJ1-2, with TRBD1 matching over 7 bases. CDR1 and CDR2 (germline): SGHDT, YYEEEE. J was trimmed by 4 bases and V by 4 bases; bases with no gene match: 4. The CDR3 has 13 amino acids. DNA for the CDR3: TGTGCCAGCAGCCGACAGGGTGTCTATGGCTACACCTTC. As protein: CASSRQGVYGYTF.

The table lists this clone with a count of one. The chain employs TRBV27 and TRBJ1-2; perhaps TRBD1 as D (6 bases). CDR1 is MNHEY and CDR2 is SMNVEV in the germline V gene (reference sequence). V was cut by 4 bases and J by 8 bases, with 20 bases left in between. The CDR3 contains 15 residues. As DNA, the CDR3 is TGTGCCAGCAGTTCCCAAGGGCAGGGGCGATGGGGCTACACCTTC. Its translation is CASSSQGQGRWGYTF.

This clone has a count of ten or more. This chain uses TRBV6-2 or TRBV6-3 with TRBJ1-1; 7 nucleotides line up with TRBD1. Germline values: CDR1 MNHEY, CDR2 SVGEGT. The junction had 10 bases not matched to a gene; V was cut back by 5 bases and J by 1 base. The CDR3 contains 16 residues. This chain's CDR3 is CASSRDSLTTNTEAFF. The CDR3 coding sequence is TGTGCCAGCAGTCGGGACAGCTTAACAACGAACACTGAAGCTTTCTTT.

The chain joins TRBV5-1 to TRBJ2-2, with D maybe TRBD2 (6 bases). The CDR3 length is 15 residues. V gave up 4 bases and J gave up 3 bases, with 13 bases separating them. CDR1 and CDR2 from the germline V gene are SGHRS and YFSETQ. CDR3 nucleotide sequence: TGCGCCAGCAGCCGAGGGGCTAGCGACACCGGGGAGCTGTTTTTT. Translated, it gives CASSRGASDTGELFF.

This clone has more than one count but fewer than ten. The chain is built from TRBV4-3 and TRBJ2-7; 10 bases align to TRBD1. CDR3 length equals 15 residues. Germline loops: CDR1 LGHNA, CDR2 YSLEER. The V segment lost 5 bases and the J segment 2 bases; nucleotides outside the gene matches: 6. CDR3 coding DNA: TGCGCCAGCAGCACTCGGACAGGGGGACCCTACGAGCAGTACTTC. Translation gives CASSTRTGGPYEQYF.